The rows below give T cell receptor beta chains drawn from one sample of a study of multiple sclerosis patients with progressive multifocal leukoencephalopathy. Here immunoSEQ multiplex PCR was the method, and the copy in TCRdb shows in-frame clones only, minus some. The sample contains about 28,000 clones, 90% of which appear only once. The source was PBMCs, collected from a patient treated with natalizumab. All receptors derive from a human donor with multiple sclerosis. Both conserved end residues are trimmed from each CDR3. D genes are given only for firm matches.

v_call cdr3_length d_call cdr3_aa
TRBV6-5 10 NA ASSTTSGGYT
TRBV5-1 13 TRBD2 ASSLQSGGAHEQF
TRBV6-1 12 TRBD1 ASSGQGANEKLF
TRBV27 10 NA ASSRGWNEQY
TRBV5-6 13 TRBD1 ASSLGTGRESPLH
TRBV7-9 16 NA ASSLHTRRSSYNSPLH
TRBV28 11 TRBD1 ASHRGLRTEAF
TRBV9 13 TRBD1 ASSTDPVGQSEAF
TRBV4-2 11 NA ASSQEDPSGYT
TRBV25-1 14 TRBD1 ASSTQGAGEDYGYT
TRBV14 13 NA ASSQGIGLNQPQH
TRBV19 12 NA ASKTGSSGNTIY
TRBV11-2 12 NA ASSAGPRVYGYT
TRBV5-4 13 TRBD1 ASSPLRDSSYEQY
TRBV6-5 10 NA ASSTQGYGYT
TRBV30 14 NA AWSASRVATNEKLF
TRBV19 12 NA ASSQGGSGDTQY
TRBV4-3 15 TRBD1 ASSQTGGTAQNTEAF